This entry lists 5 T cell receptor beta chains sequenced from one sample in a study of molecular identifiers for immune sequencing clone quantification. TCRdb ran MiXCR on the PCR reads and lists one entry per CDR3 protein. The sample includes about 640,000 distinct CDR3 sequences, just under 20% seen only once; the top ten take roughly 0.9%. The specimen sequenced was naive CD8+ T cells from blood, with Jurkat cell RNA spiked in. The subset: FACS-sorted CD8+CD4-CCR7+CD45RA+ naive T cells. The receptors stem from a human donor in good health. Some libraries in this study had Jurkat cell RNA spiked in.

This clonotype was detected many times. The V and J genes are TRBV12-3 or TRBV12-4 and TRBJ2-2; the D gene is possibly TRBD2 (6 bases). Trimming pared 6 bases from V and 4 bases from J, leaving 12 bases between. The length of the CDR3 is 14 residues. In DNA, the CDR3 is TGTGCCAGCAGCCCGGGACTTTCCACCGGGGAGCTGTTTTTT. Its protein is CASSPGLSTGELFF.

A word on this clonotype: A read error may be the cause here, since a much bigger clone is one base away. The chain links TRBV12-3 or TRBV12-4 to TRBJ2-3; D tentatively reads TRBD1 or TRBD2 (6 bases each). The CDR3 runs to 15 residues. Written as DNA, the CDR3 is TGTGCCGGCAGTTTAGCTGGTTGGGGGGCGAATACGCAGTATTTT. It codes for CAGSLAGWGANTQYF.

This clonotype was counted only a few times. The V call is TRBV12-3 or TRBV12-4, the J call TRBJ2-3, with 7 bases that match TRBD1. This CDR3 comprises 14 residues. The V segment lost 3 bases and the J segment 4 bases; nucleotides outside the gene matches: 4. The DNA for the CDR3 is TGTGCCAGCAGTTTTGGGACAGACGCAGATACGCAGTATTTT. Encoded protein: CASSFGTDADTQYF.

This clonotype was recorded a few times. The V and J genes are TRBV6-2 or TRBV6-3 and TRBJ2-1; no reliable D call. The CDR3 consists of 14 residues. V gave up 10 bases and J gave up 6 bases, with 19 bases separating them. Germline-derived CDR1 and CDR2 are MNHEY and SVGEGT. CDR3 protein: CATTSQSLSNEQFF. CDR3 nucleotides: TGTGCCACCACCTCCCAAAGTTTAAGCAATGAGCAGTTCTTC.

With respect to this clonotype: This could be a read error, since a much larger clone is one nucleotide away. The V and J genes are TRBV19 and TRBJ2-1; 7 nucleotides line up with TRBD1. Germline V CDR1 and CDR2: LNHDA, SQIVND (reference sequence). CDR3 length equals 16 residues. V trimming: 2 bases; J trimming: 6 bases; junction bases outside the gene matches: 10. CDR3 nucleotide sequence: TGTGCCAGTAGTATAAGGGGGCCGGACCCTTCCAATGAGCAGTTCTTC. Protein sequence: CASSIRGPDPSNEQFF.